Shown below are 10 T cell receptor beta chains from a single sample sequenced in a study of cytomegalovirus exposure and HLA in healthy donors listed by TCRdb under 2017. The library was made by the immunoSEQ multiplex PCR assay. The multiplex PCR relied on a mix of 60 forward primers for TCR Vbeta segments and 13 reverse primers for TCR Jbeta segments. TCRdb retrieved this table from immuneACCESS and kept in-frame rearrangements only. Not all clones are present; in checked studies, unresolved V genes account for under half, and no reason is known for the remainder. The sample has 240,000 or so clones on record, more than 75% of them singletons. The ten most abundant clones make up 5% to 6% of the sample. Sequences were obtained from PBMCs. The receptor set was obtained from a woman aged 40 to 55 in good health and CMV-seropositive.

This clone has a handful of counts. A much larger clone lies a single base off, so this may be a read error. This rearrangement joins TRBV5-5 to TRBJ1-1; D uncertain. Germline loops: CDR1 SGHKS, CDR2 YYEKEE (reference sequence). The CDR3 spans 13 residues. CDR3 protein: CASSPYRNTEAFF. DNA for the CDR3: TGCGCCAGCAGCCCCTATAGGAACACTGAAGCTTTCTTT.

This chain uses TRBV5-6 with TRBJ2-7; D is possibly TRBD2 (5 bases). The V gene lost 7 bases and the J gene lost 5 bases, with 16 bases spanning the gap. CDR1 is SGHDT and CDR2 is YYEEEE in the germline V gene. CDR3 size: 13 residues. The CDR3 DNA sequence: TGTGCCAGCTCCCGGGGTGCTGGTGACGAGCAGTACTTC. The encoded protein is CASSRGAGDEQYF.

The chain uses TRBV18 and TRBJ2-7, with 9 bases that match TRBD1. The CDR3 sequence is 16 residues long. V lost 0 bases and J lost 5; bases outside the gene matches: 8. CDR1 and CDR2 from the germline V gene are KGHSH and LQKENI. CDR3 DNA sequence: TGTGCCAGCTCACCACCGATCGGGACAGGGCTTAACGAGCAGTACTTC. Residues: CASSPPIGTGLNEQYF. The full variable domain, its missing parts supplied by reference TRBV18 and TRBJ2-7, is NAGVMQNPRHLVRRRGQEARLRCSPMKGHSHVYWYRQLPEEGLKFMVYLQKENIIDESGMPKERFSAEFPKEGPSILRIQQVVRGDSAAYFCASSPPIGTGLNEQYFGPGTRLTVT.

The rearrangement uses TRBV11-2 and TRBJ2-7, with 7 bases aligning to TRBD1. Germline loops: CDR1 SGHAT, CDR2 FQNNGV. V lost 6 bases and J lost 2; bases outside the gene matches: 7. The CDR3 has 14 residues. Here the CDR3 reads CASRLTGSTYEQYF. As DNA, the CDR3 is TGTGCCAGCAGGTTGACAGGGTCGACCTACGAGCAGTACTTC.

The chain's CDR3 is CASGEPGLAADTQYF. The CDR3 DNA sequence: TGTGCTAGTGGTGAGCCGGGACTAGCGGCAGATACGCAGTATTTT. V is TRBV12-5 and J is TRBJ2-3; 11 positions agree with TRBD2. Trimming removed 5 bases from V and 4 bases from J; junction bases left unmatched: 5. CDR1 is LGHNT and CDR2 is FRNRAP in the germline V gene. This CDR3 has 15 residues.

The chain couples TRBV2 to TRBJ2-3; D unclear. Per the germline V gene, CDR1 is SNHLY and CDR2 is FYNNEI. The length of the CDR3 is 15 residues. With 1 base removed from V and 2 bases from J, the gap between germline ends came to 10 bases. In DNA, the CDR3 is TGTGCCAGCAGTGAAGAACAGCTCTTCACAGATACGCAGTATTTT. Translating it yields CASSEEQLFTDTQYF.

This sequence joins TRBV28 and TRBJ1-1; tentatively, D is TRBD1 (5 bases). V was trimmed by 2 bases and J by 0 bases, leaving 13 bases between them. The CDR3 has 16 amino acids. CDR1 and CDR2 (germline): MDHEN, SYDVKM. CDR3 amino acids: CASSLRGGRVNTEAFF. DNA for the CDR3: TGTGCCAGCAGTTTACGCGGGGGACGGGTGAACACTGAAGCTTTCTTT.

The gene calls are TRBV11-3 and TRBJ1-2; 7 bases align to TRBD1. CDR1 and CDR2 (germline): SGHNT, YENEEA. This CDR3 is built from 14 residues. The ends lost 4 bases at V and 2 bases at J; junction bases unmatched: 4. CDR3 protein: CASSYGTVNYGYTF. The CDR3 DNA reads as TGTGCCAGCAGCTACGGGACAGTAAACTATGGCTACACCTTC.

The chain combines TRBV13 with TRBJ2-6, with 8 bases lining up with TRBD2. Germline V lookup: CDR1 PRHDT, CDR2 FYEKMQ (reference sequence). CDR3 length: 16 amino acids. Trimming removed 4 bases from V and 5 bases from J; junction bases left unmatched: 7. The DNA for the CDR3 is TGTGCCAGCAGCTGGGACCTAGCGGGTCGGGCCAACGTCCTGACTTTC. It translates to CASSWDLAGRANVLTF. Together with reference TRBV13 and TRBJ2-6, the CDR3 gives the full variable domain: AAGVIQSPRHLIKEKRETATLKCYPIPRHDTVYWYQQGPGQDPQFLISFYEKMQSDKGSIPDRFSAQQFSDYHSELNMSSLELGDSALYFCASSWDLAGRANVLTFGAGSRLTVL.

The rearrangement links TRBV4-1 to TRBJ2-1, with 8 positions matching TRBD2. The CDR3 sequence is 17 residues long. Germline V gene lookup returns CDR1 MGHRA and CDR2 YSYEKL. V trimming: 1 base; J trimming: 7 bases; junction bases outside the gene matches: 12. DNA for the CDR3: TGCGCCAGCAGCCAAGGATACGGGACTAGGGGCTCGAATGAGCAGTTCTTC. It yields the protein CASSQGYGTRGSNEQFF.